This T cell receptor beta chain derives from a study of shared T cell receptors in the human thymus. Method: immunoSEQ multiplex PCR; TCRdb's copy keeps in-frame clones and lacks some. This sample carries under 450,000 clones, more than 85% of them seen once, and the ten largest clones take about 0.02%. The germline gives CDR1 LGHNT, CDR2 FRNRAP. V was trimmed by 3 bases and J by 5 bases, leaving 11 bases between them. This CDR3 comprises 14 residues. J is TRBJ2-1 and V is TRBV12-5; D is undetermined. The TCR comes from a human donor. Sequences were obtained from thymocytes. The CDR3 region has the DNA TGTGCTAGTGGTTTCCACGTCCACCACAATGAGCAGTTCTTC. Encoded protein: CASGFHVHHNEQFF.